This T cell receptor beta chain was obtained from a study of T cell responses to AZD1222 COVID-19 vaccine. Per the germline V gene, CDR1 is DFQATT and CDR2 is SNEGSKA (reference sequence). This CDR3 is 18 amino acids long. Trimming shortened V by 3 bases and J by 0 bases, and 21 bases separated the two germline ends. TCRdb's copy holds only in-frame clones and misses some; the assay was immunoSEQ multiplex PCR. The sample holds 120,000 to 150,000 clones; 91% are singletons and the top ten take around 6.9%. V usage is TRBV20-1 and J usage is TRBJ1-5, with D uncertain. This TCR was sampled from an adult who received the MenACWY meningococcal vaccine as a control. The starting material was peripheral blood, obtained 28 days after the second dose of the MenACWY control vaccine. CDR3 loop: CSASASWAVFDSNQPQHF. DNA of the CDR3: TGCAGTGCTAGTGCTTCTTGGGCAGTTTTCGATAGCAATCAGCCCCAGCATTTT.